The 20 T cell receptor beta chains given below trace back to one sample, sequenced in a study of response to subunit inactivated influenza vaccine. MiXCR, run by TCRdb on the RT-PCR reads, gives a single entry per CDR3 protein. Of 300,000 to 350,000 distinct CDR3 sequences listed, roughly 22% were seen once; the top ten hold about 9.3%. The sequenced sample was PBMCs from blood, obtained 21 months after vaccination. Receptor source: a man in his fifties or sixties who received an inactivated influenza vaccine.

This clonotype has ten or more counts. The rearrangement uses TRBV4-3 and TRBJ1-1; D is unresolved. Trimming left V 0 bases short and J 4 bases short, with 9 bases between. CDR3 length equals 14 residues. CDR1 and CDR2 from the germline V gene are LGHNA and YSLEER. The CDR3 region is CASSQEWAPTEAFF. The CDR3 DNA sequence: TGCGCCAGCAGCCAAGAGTGGGCCCCCACTGAAGCTTTCTTT.

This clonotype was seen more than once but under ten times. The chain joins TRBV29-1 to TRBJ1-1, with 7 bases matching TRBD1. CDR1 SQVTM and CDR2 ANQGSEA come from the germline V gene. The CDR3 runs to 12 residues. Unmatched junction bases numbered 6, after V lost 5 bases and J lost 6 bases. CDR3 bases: TGCAGCGTTACTACAGGGGACGCTGAAGCTTTCTTT. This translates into CSVTTGDAEAFF.

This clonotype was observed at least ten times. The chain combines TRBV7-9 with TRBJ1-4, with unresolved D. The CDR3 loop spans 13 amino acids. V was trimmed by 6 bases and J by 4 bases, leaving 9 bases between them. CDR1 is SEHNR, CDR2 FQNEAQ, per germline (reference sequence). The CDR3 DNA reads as TGTGCCAGCAGTAGGACGGTTAATGAAAAACTGTTTTTT. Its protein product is CASSRTVNEKLFF.

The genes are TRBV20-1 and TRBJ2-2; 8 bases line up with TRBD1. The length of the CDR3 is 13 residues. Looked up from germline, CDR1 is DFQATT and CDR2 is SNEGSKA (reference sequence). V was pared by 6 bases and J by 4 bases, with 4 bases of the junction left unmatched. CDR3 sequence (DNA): TGCAGTGCCCCGGACAGGGCCACCGGGGAGCTGTTTTTT. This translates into CSAPDRATGELFF.

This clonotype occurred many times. The CDR3 DNA follows: TGCGCCAGCAGCCGGGGTCCCAGCACAGATACGCAGTATTTT. Its protein is CASSRGPSTDTQYF. The J gene is TRBJ2-3, the V gene TRBV4-1; D unclear. The CDR3 runs 14 residues. With 4 bases removed from V and 0 bases from J, the gap between germline ends came to 8 bases. The germline V gene encodes CDR1 MGHRA and CDR2 YSYEKL.

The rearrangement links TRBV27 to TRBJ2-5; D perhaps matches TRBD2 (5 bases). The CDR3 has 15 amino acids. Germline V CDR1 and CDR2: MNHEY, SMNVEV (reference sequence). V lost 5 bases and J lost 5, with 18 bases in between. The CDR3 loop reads CASSGVRSRTETQYF. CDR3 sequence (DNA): TGTGCCAGCAGTGGTGTCAGGAGTCGGACTGAGACCCAGTACTTC.

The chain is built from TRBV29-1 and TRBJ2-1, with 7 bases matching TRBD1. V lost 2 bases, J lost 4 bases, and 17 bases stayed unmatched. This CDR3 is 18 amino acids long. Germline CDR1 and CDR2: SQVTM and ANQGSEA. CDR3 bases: TGCAGCGTTGAAAGGGGGCGGCAGGTTGGAATTTTATACAATGAGCAGTTCTTC. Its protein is CSVERGRQVGILYNEQFF.

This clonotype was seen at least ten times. CDR3 nucleotide sequence: TGTGCCAGCAACTCCGGGGGGACAGCGAATGAAAAACTGTTTTTT. Protein: CASNSGGTANEKLFF. The chain links TRBV28 to TRBJ1-4; 7 bases fit TRBD1. The CDR3 extends over 15 amino acids. The J segment lost 5 bases and the V segment lost 7 bases, leaving 10 bases of the junction unmatched. Germline values: CDR1 MDHEN, CDR2 SYDVKM.

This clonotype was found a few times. The CDR3: CASSLEGRPFNEQFF. The DNA for the CDR3 is TGCGCCAGCAGCCTGGAGGGCCGACCTTTTAATGAGCAGTTCTTC. V gene TRBV5-1 combines with J gene TRBJ2-1, with D perhaps matching TRBD2 (6 bases). This CDR3 region has 15 residues. Trimming removed 4 bases from V and 7 bases from J, with 18 bases in between. Germline CDR1 is SGHRS and CDR2 is YFSETQ.

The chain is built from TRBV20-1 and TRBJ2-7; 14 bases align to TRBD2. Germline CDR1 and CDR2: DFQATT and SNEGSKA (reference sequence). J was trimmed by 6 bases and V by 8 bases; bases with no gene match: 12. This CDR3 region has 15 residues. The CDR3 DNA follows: TGCAGTACAGGGACTAGCGGGAGTTCGGGTACCGAGCAGTACTTC. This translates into CSTGTSGSSGTEQYF.

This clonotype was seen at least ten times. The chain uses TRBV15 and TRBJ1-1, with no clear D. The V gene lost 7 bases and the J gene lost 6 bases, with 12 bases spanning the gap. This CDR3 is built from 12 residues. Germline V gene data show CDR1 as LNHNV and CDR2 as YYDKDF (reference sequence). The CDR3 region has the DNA TGTGCCACCACTGACTTGGGCGCTGAAGCTTTCTTT. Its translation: CATTDLGAEAFF.

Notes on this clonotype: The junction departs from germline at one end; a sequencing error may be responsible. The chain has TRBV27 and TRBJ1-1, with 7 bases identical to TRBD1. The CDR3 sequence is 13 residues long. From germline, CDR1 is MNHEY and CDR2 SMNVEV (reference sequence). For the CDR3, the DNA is TGTGCCAGCAGTTTCCTACAGGGGTACCCTTCGGTCTTT. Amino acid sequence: CASSFLQGYPSVF.

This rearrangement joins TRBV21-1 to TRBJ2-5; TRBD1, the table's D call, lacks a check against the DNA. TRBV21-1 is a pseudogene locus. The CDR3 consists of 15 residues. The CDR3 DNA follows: TGTGCCAGCAGCAAAGGGGACAGGGGAGAAGAGACCCAGTACTTC. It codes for CASSKGDRGEETQYF.

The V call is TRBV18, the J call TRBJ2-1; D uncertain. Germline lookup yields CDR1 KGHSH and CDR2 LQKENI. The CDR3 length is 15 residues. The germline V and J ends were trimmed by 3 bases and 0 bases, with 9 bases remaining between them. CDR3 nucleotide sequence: TGTGCCAGCTCACCGGGTCTTTTCTCCTACAATGAGCAGTTCTTC. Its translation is CASSPGLFSYNEQFF.

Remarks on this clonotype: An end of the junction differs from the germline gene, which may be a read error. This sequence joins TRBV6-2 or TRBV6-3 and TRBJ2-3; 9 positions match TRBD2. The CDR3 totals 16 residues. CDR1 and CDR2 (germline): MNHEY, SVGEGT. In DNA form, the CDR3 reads TGTGCCAGCAGTTACCTGCGGGAGGGCAGCACAGATACGCAGTACTTT. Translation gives CASSYLREGSTDTQYF.

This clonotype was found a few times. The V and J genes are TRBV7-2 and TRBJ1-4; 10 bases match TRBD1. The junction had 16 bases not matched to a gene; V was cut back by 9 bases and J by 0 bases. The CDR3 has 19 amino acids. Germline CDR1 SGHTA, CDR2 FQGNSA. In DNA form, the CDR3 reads TGTGCCAGTACTTACCGGGACAGGGGAATTCCTGCAACTAATGAAAAACTGTTTTTT. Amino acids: CASTYRDRGIPATNEKLFF. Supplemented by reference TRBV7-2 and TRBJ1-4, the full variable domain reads GAGVSQSPSNKVTEKGKDVELRCDPISGHTALYWYRQSLGQGLEFLIYFQGNSAPDKSGLPSDRFSAERTGGSVSTLTIQRTQQEDSAVYLCASTYRDRGIPATNEKLFFGSGTQLSVL.

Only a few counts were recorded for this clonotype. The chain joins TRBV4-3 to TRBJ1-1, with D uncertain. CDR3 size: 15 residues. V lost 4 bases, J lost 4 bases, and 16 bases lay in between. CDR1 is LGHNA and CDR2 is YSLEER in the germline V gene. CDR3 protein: CASSPAEGLGTEAFF. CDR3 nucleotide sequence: TGCGCCAGCAGCCCAGCGGAAGGGTTGGGCACTGAAGCTTTCTTT.

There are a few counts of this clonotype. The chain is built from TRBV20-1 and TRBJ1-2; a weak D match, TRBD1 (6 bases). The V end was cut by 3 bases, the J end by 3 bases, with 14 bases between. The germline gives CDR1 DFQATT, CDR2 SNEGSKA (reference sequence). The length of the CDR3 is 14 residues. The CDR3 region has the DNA TGCAGTGCTAGGGGGGCCCCAAACCACTATGGCTACACCTTC. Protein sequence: CSARGAPNHYGYTF.

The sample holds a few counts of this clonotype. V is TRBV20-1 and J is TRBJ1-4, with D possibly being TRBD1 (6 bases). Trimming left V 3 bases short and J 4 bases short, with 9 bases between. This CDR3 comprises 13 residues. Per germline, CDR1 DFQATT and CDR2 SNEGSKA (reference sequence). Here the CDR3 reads CSARRGGNEKLFF. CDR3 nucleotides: TGCAGTGCTAGGCGAGGGGGTAATGAAAAACTGTTTTTT.

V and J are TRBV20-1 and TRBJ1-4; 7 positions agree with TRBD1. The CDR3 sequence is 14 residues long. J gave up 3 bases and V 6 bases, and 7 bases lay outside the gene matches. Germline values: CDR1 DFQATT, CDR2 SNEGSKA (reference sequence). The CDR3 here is CSAPNRGANEKLFF. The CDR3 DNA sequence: TGCAGTGCACCGAACAGGGGTGCTAATGAAAAACTGTTTTTT.